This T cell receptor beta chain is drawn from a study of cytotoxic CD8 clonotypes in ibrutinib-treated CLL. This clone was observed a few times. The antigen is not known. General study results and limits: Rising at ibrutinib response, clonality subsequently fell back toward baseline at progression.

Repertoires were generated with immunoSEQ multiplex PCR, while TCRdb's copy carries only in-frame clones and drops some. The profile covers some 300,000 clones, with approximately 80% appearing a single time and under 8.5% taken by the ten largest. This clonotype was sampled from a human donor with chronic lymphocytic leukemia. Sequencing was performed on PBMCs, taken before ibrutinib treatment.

CDR3 sequence reads: CASSLGRATYEQYF. The CDR3 nucleotides are TGTGCCAGCAGCTTAGGGCGGGCTACCTACGAGCAGTACTTC. This rearrangement joins TRBV7-2 to TRBJ2-7, with D perhaps TRBD2 (5 bases). The V end was cut by 1 base, the J end by 2 bases, with 9 bases between. The V gene's germline CDR1 is SGHTA and CDR2 FQGNSA. The CDR3 consists of 14 residues.